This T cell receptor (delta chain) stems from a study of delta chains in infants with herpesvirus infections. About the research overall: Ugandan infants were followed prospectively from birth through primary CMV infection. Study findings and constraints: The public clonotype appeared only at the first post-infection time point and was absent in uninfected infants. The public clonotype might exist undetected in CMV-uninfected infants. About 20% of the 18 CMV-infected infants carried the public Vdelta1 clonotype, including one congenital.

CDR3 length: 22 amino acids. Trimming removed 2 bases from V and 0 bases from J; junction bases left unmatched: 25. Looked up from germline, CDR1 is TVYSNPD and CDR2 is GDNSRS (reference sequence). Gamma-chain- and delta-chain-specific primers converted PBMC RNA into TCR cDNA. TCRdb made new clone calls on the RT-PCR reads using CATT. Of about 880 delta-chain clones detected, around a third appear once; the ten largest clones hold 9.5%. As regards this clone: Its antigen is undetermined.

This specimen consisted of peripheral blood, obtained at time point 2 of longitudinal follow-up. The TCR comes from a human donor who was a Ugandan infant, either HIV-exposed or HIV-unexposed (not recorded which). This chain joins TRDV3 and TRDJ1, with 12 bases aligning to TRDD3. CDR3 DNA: TGTGCCTTTTTTCCTACCACTATTCGTACTGGGGGATACTCCATGTACACCGATAAACTCATCTTT. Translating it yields CAFFPTTIRTGGYSMYTDKLIF.